A selection of T cell receptor beta chains follows, all from one sample in a study of cytomegalovirus exposure and HLA in healthy donors. Clones were read by immunoSEQ multiplex PCR, and TCRdb kept only the in-frame ones, dropping some. This listing includes some 200,000 clones. The source material was PBMCs. These receptors originate from a woman aged 18-29 years in good health and CMV-seropositive. The CDR3 runs from the conserved cysteine through the conserved F or W. The D gene is left open where the match is weak.

TGTGCCATCAGGCCCCCCGACAGGGATGGCTACACCTTC	CAIRPPDRDGYTF	TRBD1	TRBV10-3	TRBJ1-2
TGTGCCAGCTCTCGAGACAGGGGCGGCACCGGGGAGCTGTTTTTT	CASSRDRGGTGELFF	TRBD1	TRBV18	TRBJ2-2
TGTGCCAGCAGTTACTCAGGCAGAGGCACTGAAGCTTTCTTT	CASSYSGRGTEAFF	NA	TRBV6-5	TRBJ1-1
TGTGCCAGCCCGCGGGAGGGAAAGTGTAGCTATGGCTACACCTTC	CASPREGKCSYGYTF	NA	TRBV19	TRBJ1-2
TGCGCCAGCCGTCCCGGGACAGGGGTCTATGGCTACACCTTC	CASRPGTGVYGYTF	TRBD1	TRBV5-1	TRBJ1-2
TGTGCCTGGAGTCCAATATTAGCGGGAGGGTCTTATTACGAGCAGTACTTC	CAWSPILAGGSYYEQYF	TRBD2	TRBV30	TRBJ2-7
TGTGCCAGCAGCGTAGGTAGCGGGGGAGAATCCGGGGAGCTGTTTTTT	CASSVGSGGESGELFF	TRBD2	TRBV9	TRBJ2-2
TGCAGTGCTAGTCCCGGGTACGAGCAGTACTTC	CSASPGYEQYF	NA	TRBV20-1	TRBJ2-7
TGTGCCAGCAGCCCCCGGTCCGGGACAGTCTCTGGAAACACCATATATTTT	CASSPRSGTVSGNTIYF	TRBD1	TRBV11-3	TRBJ1-3
TGCGCCAGCAGCCTACCCGGGGGGGTGGACACCGGGGAGCTGTTTTTT	CASSLPGGVDTGELFF	TRBD2	TRBV4-1	TRBJ2-2
TGTGCTAGTGGTTCCCCCCTTATACGGAGTACGGACATTCAGTACTTC	CASGSPLIRSTDIQYF	NA	TRBV12-5	TRBJ2-4
TGTGCCAGTAGTAGAGGGACAATGGGCTCCTACGAGCAGTACTTC	CASSRGTMGSYEQYF	NA	TRBV19	TRBJ2-7
TGTGCCAGCAGCCGCTCGACTAGCGGGAGGGCCGGGGATACGCAGTATTTT	CASSRSTSGRAGDTQYF	TRBD2	TRBV5-4	TRBJ2-3
TGTGCCAGCAGCTTGGAAGGCAGGGCCCCCTCTGGGGCCAACGTCCTGACTTTC	CASSLEGRAPSGANVLTF	NA	TRBV5-6	TRBJ2-6
TGTGCTAGTGGTTTGAAGCAGGGAAACATGAACACTGAAGCTTTCTTT	CASGLKQGNMNTEAFF	NA	TRBV12-5	TRBJ1-1
TGTGCCGGGCAGGGAAGTCGGTCCGGGGAGCTGTTTTTT	CAGQGSRSGELFF	NA	TRBV6-1	TRBJ2-2
TGTGCCAGCTCAACACAATCCGTGCAGGTTGGCACTGAAGCTTTCTTT	CASSTQSVQVGTEAFF	NA	TRBV18	TRBJ1-1
TGTGCCAGCACCGGAGCGGGAACCTACAATGAGCAGTTCTTC	CASTGAGTYNEQFF	TRBD2	TRBV2	TRBJ2-1
TGTGCCAGCAGCCTCGGTAGCACAGATACGCAGTATTTT	CASSLGSTDTQYF	NA	TRBV7-3	TRBJ2-3
TGTGCCAGCAGCCAAGAAGTTGTTAGCGGGGAATCAGATACGCAGTATTTT	CASSQEVVSGESDTQYF	TRBD2	TRBV4-2	TRBJ2-3
TGTGCCAGCAGCTTAACGCTGGAGAATGAGCAGTTCTTC	CASSLTLENEQFF	NA	TRBV7-3	TRBJ2-1
TGTGCCAGCAGTTTACTAGGCAGGGGTAGGAACTATGGCTACACCTTC	CASSLLGRGRNYGYTF	NA	TRBV28	TRBJ1-2
TGTGCCAGCAGCTTTGCATCAGGGGGGAACACTGAAGCTTTCTTT	CASSFASGGNTEAFF	TRBD1	TRBV7-8	TRBJ1-1
TGCAGCGCCGCGGGGACTAGCGGGAGTAGGAATGAGCAGTTCTTC	CSAAGTSGSRNEQFF	TRBD2	TRBV29-1	TRBJ2-1
TGTGCTAGTGGACCGGCCGGGGGGAGCAATCAGCCCCAGCATTTT	CASGPAGGSNQPQHF	NA	TRBV12-5	TRBJ1-5
TGCGCCAGCAGCCCTCGGGACAGGGTGGCGCGCGAGCAGTACTTC	CASSPRDRVAREQYF	TRBD1	TRBV4-1	TRBJ2-7
TGTGCCACCGGTCGGGATACGGTTGAGCAGTTCTTC	CATGRDTVEQFF	NA	TRBV2	TRBJ2-1
TGCAGCGTTGAAGTCCAGGGGCACAATGAGCAGTTCTTC	CSVEVQGHNEQFF	NA	TRBV29-1	TRBJ2-1
TGTGCCAGCAGCCAAGGGGGGGTTAGCGGGGGTTCCAAAAACATTCAGTACTTC	CASSQGGVSGGSKNIQYF	TRBD2	TRBV4-2	TRBJ2-4
TGTGCCACCGAGCGGGGGTTGATAACAGATACGCAGTATTTT	CATERGLITDTQYF	TRBD2	TRBV19	TRBJ2-3
TGTGCCAGCAGTGAATATATAGGGAGCGGGAATGGCTACACCTTC	CASSEYIGSGNGYTF	NA	TRBV25-1	TRBJ1-2
TGCGCCAGCAGCCAAGATCTTAAGGGGCAGCCCCAGCATTTT	CASSQDLKGQPQHF	NA	TRBV4-1	TRBJ1-5
TGTGCCACCATAACAAACGGGGAGCTGTTTTTT	CATITNGELFF	NA	TRBV27	TRBJ2-2
TGTGCCAGCAGTTCCACCGGGGCTAGCGGGGTCAATGAGCAGTTCTTC	CASSSTGASGVNEQFF	TRBD2	TRBV6-4	TRBJ2-1
TGTGCCACCAGCAAGGGACTAGCCTTAGACGAGCAGTACTTC	CATSKGLALDEQYF	TRBD2	TRBV15	TRBJ2-7
TGCGCCAGCAGTCAATTTGGCGGGAGGGCCTTTATCGAGCAGTACTTC	CASSQFGGRAFIEQYF	TRBD2	TRBV23-1	TRBJ2-7
TGCGCCAGCAGCCAAGGGCGGGATCAGCCCCAGCATTTT	CASSQGRDQPQHF	NA	TRBV4-1	TRBJ1-5
TGTGCCAGCTCAAACCCGACGGAGGACTCCTACGAGCAGTACTTC	CASSNPTEDSYEQYF	NA	TRBV18	TRBJ2-7
TGTGCCAGCAGCCGGCCCAGGGACGAGCAGTACTTC	CASSRPRDEQYF	NA	TRBV5-5	TRBJ2-7
TGTGCCAGCAGTTTCCCAGGACTAGCAGTTAGCGAGCAGTACTTC	CASSFPGLAVSEQYF	TRBD2	TRBV27	TRBJ2-7
TGTGCCAGCAGCATTGGGACAGCACCCGAGCAAGAGACCCAGTACTTC	CASSIGTAPEQETQYF	TRBD1	TRBV11-3	TRBJ2-5
TGTGCCAGCAGCTTTGGGGACAGCGAAGCTTTCTTT	CASSFGDSEAFF	TRBD1	TRBV7-9	TRBJ1-1
TGTGCCAGCAGCTTAGGGGCGAACTCTGGAAACACCATATATTTT	CASSLGANSGNTIYF	NA	TRBV7-8	TRBJ1-3
TGTGCCAGCAGCTTGGACAGAACGAACACTGAAGCTTTCTTT	CASSLDRTNTEAFF	NA	TRBV7-8	TRBJ1-1
TGTGCCAGCAGGGACAGGGTAATGGATTCACCCCTCCACTTT	CASRDRVMDSPLHF	TRBD1	TRBV6-5	TRBJ1-6
TGTGCCAGCAGCTTAGCTTACGGACTAGCGGTGGTTCAGGACATTCAGTACTTC	CASSLAYGLAVVQDIQYF	TRBD2	TRBV7-8	TRBJ2-4